Sequencing of this T cell receptor (beta chain) was carried out in a study of T-cell memory formation after mild COVID-19. General study findings and limits: Clones that contracted from day 15 to 85 had balanced CD4/CD8; later expanders were CD4+ biased. A subset of responding clones appeared in pre-infection memory, suggesting cross-reactive memory joined.

In its sample, this clonotype was seen a few times. The antigen is unknown. TCRdb itself ran the 5' RACE reads through MiXCR, one entry per CDR3 protein. This table holds approximately 180,000 distinct CDR3 sequences, 15% to 20% found once. Trimming shortened V by 3 bases and J by 2 bases, and 6 bases separated the two germline ends. Germline loops: CDR1 SGHRS, CDR2 YFSETQ. This CDR3 has 12 residues. Sequenced: PBMCs or a T cell subset sorted from them (not recorded which). The rearrangement uses TRBV5-1 and TRBJ2-7; a weak D match, TRBD1 (6 bases). The clonotype was recovered from an adult woman who had mild COVID-19 (a few samples of this study predate the infection). Cell type and time point are not known. DNA of the CDR3: TGCGCCAGCAGCTGGGACACCTACGAGCAGTACTTC. Translation gives CASSWDTYEQYF.